Presented here are 16 T cell receptor beta chains from one specimen sequenced in a study of T cells after yellow fever vaccination. A single record per CDR3 protein comes from TCRdb applying MiXCR to the 5' RACE reads. This table holds hundreds of thousands of distinct CDR3 sequences, roughly 6.1% found once. The sample was PBMCs, taken 5 days after the yellow fever booster vaccination. All receptors derive from a man in his thirties or forties who received the YFV17D yellow fever vaccine.

J is TRBJ2-1 and V is TRBV20-1; 8 bases are shared with TRBD1. This CDR3 is 17 amino acids long. Germline values: CDR1 DFQATT, CDR2 SNEGSKA (reference sequence). V was pared by 0 bases and J by 0 bases, with 7 bases of the junction left unmatched. CDR3 protein: CSARDAGQASSYNEQFF. DNA of the CDR3: TGCAGTGCTAGAGATGCGGGACAGGCGAGCTCCTACAATGAGCAGTTCTTC.

V gene TRBV5-4 combines with J gene TRBJ2-5, with unresolved D. V lost 0 bases to trimming and J lost 4 bases, with 10 bases between them. This CDR3 contains 14 residues. Germline V lookup: CDR1 SGHNT, CDR2 YYREEE (reference sequence). This chain's CDR3 is CASSLARDAETQYF. The CDR3 nucleotides are TGTGCCAGCAGCTTGGCTAGAGATGCAGAGACCCAGTACTTC.

The chain has TRBV7-6 and TRBJ2-1; 10 bases line up with TRBD2. The CDR3 sequence is 14 residues long. V lost 6 bases to trimming and J lost 4 bases; unmatched junction nucleotides: 3. Germline values: CDR1 SGHVS, CDR2 FNYEAQ. CDR3 nucleotides: TGTGCCAGCAGTTCTAGCGGGAGATACAATGAGCAGTTCTTC. This gives the protein CASSSSGRYNEQFF.

This clonotype was detected only a few times. The V gene is TRBV18, the J gene TRBJ1-3; D is unclear. Germline V CDR1 and CDR2: KGHSH, LQKENI. V was clipped by 6 bases and J by 1 base, with 16 bases between them. The CDR3 consists of 16 residues. The CDR3: CASSPPGRPSGNTIYF. CDR3 bases: TGTGCCAGCTCCCCCCCCGGGCGGCCATCTGGAAACACCATATATTTT.

This clonotype turned up a few times. V gene TRBV20-1 combines with J gene TRBJ1-2; D unresolved. Trimming removed 3 bases from V and 6 bases from J, with 20 bases in between. Germline V gene sequence: CDR1 DFQATT, CDR2 SNEGSKA (reference sequence). This CDR3 has 15 amino acids. Here the CDR3 reads CSARAAGMTPHGYTF. The CDR3 DNA reads as TGCAGTGCTAGGGCGGCGGGGATGACCCCCCATGGCTACACCTTC.

This clonotype was seen ten or more times. This chain links TRBV28 with TRBJ1-4; maybe TRBD1 (5 bases). Germline values: CDR1 MDHEN, CDR2 SYDVKM. The CDR3 runs to 15 residues. Trimming left V 6 bases short and J 3 bases short, with 14 bases between. This chain's CDR3 is CASSRLTGSNEKLFF. The CDR3 DNA reads as TGTGCCAGCAGCCGACTAACAGGTTCTAATGAAAAACTGTTTTTT.

This clonotype was seen only a few times. The V call is TRBV20-1, the J call TRBJ1-5; the D gene is possibly TRBD1 (5 bases). The CDR3 has 16 amino acids. In germline, CDR1 is DFQATT, CDR2 SNEGSKA (reference sequence). Trimming removed 0 bases at V and 3 bases at J, with 15 bases between. CDR3 in amino acids: CSARDSSVGTNQPQHF. The CDR3 nucleotides read TGCAGTGCTAGAGATAGTTCCGTAGGGACCAATCAGCCCCAGCATTTT.

V is TRBV20-1 and J is TRBJ1-1; possibly TRBD1 for D (6 bases). V lost 0 bases and J lost 3, with 8 bases in between. The CDR3 sequence is 13 residues long. Germline-derived CDR1 and CDR2 are DFQATT and SNEGSKA (reference sequence). CDR3: CSAREGADTEAFF. The CDR3 DNA reads as TGCAGTGCTAGAGAGGGGGCTGACACTGAAGCTTTCTTT.

A few counts support this clonotype. The CDR3 DNA reads TGTGCCAGCAGTGATGCCAGGCAGGATACGCAGTATTTT. It encodes CASSDARQDTQYF. This rearrangement joins TRBV25-1 to TRBJ2-3; D remains unclear. The V gene's germline CDR1 is MGHDK and CDR2 SYGVNS. This CDR3 has 13 residues. V was cut by 3 bases and J by 6 bases, with 10 bases left in between. Variable domain in full (rest from reference TRBV25-1 and TRBJ2-3): EADIYQTPRYLVIGTGKKITLECSQTMGHDKMYWYQQDPGMELHLIHYSYGVNSTEKGDLSSESTVSRIRTEHFPLTLESARPSHTSQYLCASSDARQDTQYFGPGTRLTVL.

This clonotype was picked up a small number of times. This chain links TRBV6-2 or TRBV6-3 with TRBJ2-1, with 10 bases aligning to TRBD1. CDR1 is MNHEY, CDR2 SVGEGT, per germline. The length of the CDR3 is 16 residues. With 0 bases clipped from V and 8 bases from J, the junction kept 7 bases outside the gene matches. The CDR3 spells CASSYSWGTGDHEQFF. Here the CDR3 DNA reads TGTGCCAGCAGTTACTCGTGGGGGACAGGGGACCATGAGCAGTTCTTC.

This clonotype showed up just a few times. The rearrangement links TRBV20-1 to TRBJ2-1, with unresolved D. CDR3 size: 11 residues. V was pared by 1 base and J by 9 bases, with 7 bases between. Germline V gives CDR1 DFQATT, CDR2 SNEGSKA (reference sequence). The CDR3 protein is CSARGLSEQFF. In DNA, the CDR3 is TGCAGTGCTAGAGGATTGAGTGAGCAGTTCTTC.

This clonotype was detected a few times. The rearrangement links TRBV18 to TRBJ1-5; D perhaps matches TRBD1 (5 bases). Germline V gives CDR1 KGHSH, CDR2 LQKENI. This CDR3 region has 15 residues. The V gene lost 5 bases and the J gene lost 5 bases, with 16 bases spanning the gap. The CDR3 protein is CASSMDITNDQPQHF. The CDR3 DNA follows: TGTGCCAGCTCAATGGACATAACCAATGATCAGCCCCAGCATTTT.

This clonotype was seen many times. V gene TRBV5-1 combines with J gene TRBJ2-1; 16 positions match TRBD2. The length of the CDR3 is 16 residues. Germline V gene sequence: CDR1 SGHRS, CDR2 YFSETQ. The J segment lost 6 bases and the V segment lost 4 bases, leaving 4 bases of the junction unmatched. CDR3 nucleotides: TGCGCCAGCAGCGGGACTAGCGGGAGGGCGGTCAATGAGCAGTTCTTC. This gives the protein CASSGTSGRAVNEQFF.

The rearrangement joins TRBV11-2 to TRBJ1-3; TRBD1 might be the D (6 bases). The CDR3 loop spans 17 amino acids. V lost 0 bases to trimming and J lost 2 bases, with 14 bases between them. Germline V gives CDR1 SGHAT, CDR2 FQNNGV. The CDR3 spells CASSLEAGVEAGNTIYF. The CDR3 DNA is TGTGCCAGCAGCTTAGAGGCAGGGGTGGAGGCTGGAAACACCATATATTTT.

This clonotype turned up a few times. The V gene is TRBV7-2, the J gene TRBJ2-5; possible D gene TRBD2, 6 bases. The ends were cut back, 5 bases at V and 2 bases at J, with 15 bases in the middle. The CDR3 has 15 residues. Germline V CDR1 and CDR2: SGHTA, FQGNSA. The CDR3 protein is CASSKTGTPQETQYF. In nucleotides, the CDR3 is TGTGCCAGCAGCAAAACCGGGACTCCTCAAGAGACCCAGTACTTC.

This clonotype turned up a few times. V is TRBV6-5 and J is TRBJ2-3, with D possibly TRBD2 on 6 matching bases. Germline CDR1 reads MNHEY; CDR2 reads SVGAGI. The germline V and J ends were trimmed by 0 bases and 2 bases, with 12 bases remaining between them. There are 16 residues in the CDR3. The CDR3 DNA reads TGTGCCAGCAGTTACTCGTGGCGGGAAATCACAGATACGCAGTATTTT. The encoded protein is CASSYSWREITDTQYF.